The 6 T cell receptor beta chains below were found in one sample sequenced in a study of synovial regulatory T cells in juvenile arthritis. Data came from immunoSEQ multiplex PCR; TCRdb stores just in-frame clones and leaves some out. This table holds about 9,100 clones. The sequenced sample was Treg cells from blood. Indicated subset: remaining (HLA-DR-negative) circulating blood Treg cells. Receptors originate from a donor between 2 and 29 years old with juvenile idiopathic arthritis.

V is TRBV10-3 and J is TRBJ2-6; TCRdb selects TRBD1, and the lack of DNA leaves this call unchecked. The CDR3 runs to 16 residues. No DNA was logged. Germline V CDR1 and CDR2: ENHRY, SYGVKD. The CDR3 loop is CATRGQIISGANVLTF.

The V gene is TRBV30, the J gene TRBJ1-2; TCRdb lists TRBD1, though no DNA is available to test this call. The CDR3 is 15 residues long. No DNA is listed. Germline assignment: CDR1 GTSNPN and CDR2 SVGIG (reference sequence). The CDR3 region is CAWRNRGLANYGYTF.

The J gene is TRBJ1-2, the V gene TRBV9; the TRBD1 assignment by TCRdb is unverifiable without DNA. This CDR3 contains 15 residues. The DNA sequence is not available. Germline CDR1 and CDR2: SGDLS and YYNGEE. The CDR3 sequence: CASSVQGNANYGYTF.

The chain couples TRBV28 to TRBJ1-5. The germline V gene has CDR1 MDHEN and CDR2 SYDVKM. CDR3 length equals 12 residues. No DNA is listed. This CDR3 is CASREVNQPQHF.

CDR3 residues: CASSLAPEGTEAFF. The chain carries TRBV5-4 and TRBJ1-1. The CDR3 has 14 amino acids. DNA is not on record. Germline-derived CDR1 and CDR2 are SGHNT and YYREEE (reference sequence).

This chain joins TRBV30 and TRBJ2-2; no DNA is available, so the TRBD2 call from TCRdb remains unchecked. Germline CDR1 reads GTSNPN; CDR2 reads SVGIG (reference sequence). The CDR3 contains 17 residues. DNA for this receptor is not on file. CDR3 residues: CAWTHPRGGEGTGELFF.